Listed below are T cell receptor beta chains from one sample, sequenced in a study of molecular identifiers for immune sequencing clone quantification. TCRdb re-analysed the PCR reads in MiXCR, keeping a single row per CDR3 protein. The sample consists of 600,000 to 650,000 distinct CDR3 sequences, nearly 20% of them appearing once. The material sequenced was naive CD8+ T cells from blood, with Jurkat cell RNA spiked in. Source of these receptors: a human donor in good health. Some libraries in this study had Jurkat cell RNA spiked in. CDR3s include the opening cysteine and the closing phenylalanine or tryptophan. A D gene is named only where the DNA matches it firmly. The listing skips clone size in some rows; elsewhere it reads once, few, many or a size class.

j_call	v_call	d_call	clone_size	cdr3_nt	cdr3_aa
TRBJ2-7	TRBV19	-	many	TGTGCCAGTAGTATGGCACCCTCCGAGCAGTACTTC	CASSMAPSEQYF
TRBJ2-7	TRBV4-3	TRBD1	-	TGCGCCAGCAGCCAAGACTGGACAGGTGGAACCTACGAGCAGTACTTC	CASSQDWTGGTYEQYF
TRBJ2-3	TRBV6-2/TRBV6-3	TRBD2	-	TGTGCCAGCAGCCTCCTAGCGGAGGCCCTCACAGATACGCAGTATTTT	CASSLLAEALTDTQYF
TRBJ1-5	TRBV27	-	-	TGTGCCAGCAGCCTCACTGCAGGGACGAGCAATCAGCCCCAGCATTTT	CASSLTAGTSNQPQHF
TRBJ2-1	TRBV5-3	TRBD2	-	TGTGCCAGCAGCCCGGGCGTAGCGGGAGGCAATGAGCAGTTCTTC	CASSPGVAGGNEQFF
TRBJ2-2	TRBV30	-	-	TGTGCCTGGAGTAGTGTAGGGGTCGCCGGGGAGCTGTTTTTT	CAWSSVGVAGELFF
TRBJ1-2	TRBV20-1	-	-	TGCAGTGCTAGAGAAAGCGGCTCCTATGGCTACACCTTC	CSARESGSYGYTF
TRBJ2-3	TRBV7-9	TRBD2	many	TGTGCCAGCAGCTTAGTCGGTAGCGGGACGACAGATACGCAGTATTTT	CASSLVGSGTTDTQYF
TRBJ2-2	TRBV7-9	-	many	TGTGCCAGCAGCTCCTACGACACGAACACCGGGGAGCTGTTTTTT	CASSSYDTNTGELFF
TRBJ2-4	TRBV7-9	TRBD1	-	TGTGCCAGCAGCTCCCCTACAGGGGGAAACATTCAGTACTTC	CASSSPTGGNIQYF
TRBJ1-4	TRBV6-5	-	-	TGTGCCAGCAGTCGAGCGGCGACCTCTGATGGGGATGAAAAACTGTTTTTT	CASSRAATSDGDEKLFF
TRBJ2-3	TRBV7-8	-	many	TGTGCCAGCAGCTTATCGACCTTCACAGATACGCAGTATTTT	CASSLSTFTDTQYF
TRBJ2-7	TRBV6-5	TRBD1	-	TGTGCCAGCAGAGAGACAGGGATCGACGAGCAGTACTTC	CASRETGIDEQYF
TRBJ2-7	TRBV4-3	-	-	TGCGCCAGCAGCCAAGATTTGGGTAGCTCCTACGAGCAGTGCTTC	CASSQDLGSSYEQCF
TRBJ1-1	TRBV5-1	-	many	TGCGCCAGCAGTGGGTGGGGGGATGACGGGACTGAAGCTTTCTTT	CASSGWGDDGTEAFF
TRBJ1-6	TRBV5-6	-	few	TGTGCCAGCAGCTCCCCCCGGACAGACTCACCCCTCCACTTT	CASSSPRTDSPLHF
TRBJ2-7	TRBV4-1	-	many	TGCGCCAGCAGCCAAGTGCCGACTACCTACGAGCAGTACTTC	CASSQVPTTYEQYF
TRBJ2-4	TRBV20-1	-	-	TGCAGTGCAGATTCAGGAATGAAGAACATTCAGTACTTC	CSADSGMKNIQYF
TRBJ1-1	TRBV27	-	many	TGTGCCAGCAGTAAATGGACGGAGGTGAACACTGAAGCTTTCTTT	CASSKWTEVNTEAFF
TRBJ2-1	TRBV24-1	-	few	TGTGCCACCAACACAGGGTCTAATGAGCAGTTCTTC	CATNTGSNEQFF
TRBJ2-7	TRBV5-5	-	few	TGTGCCAGCAGCTTGAACAATCCCTACGAGCAGTACTTC	CASSLNNPYEQYF